What follows describes a single T cell receptor beta chain. Antigen specificity is unknown. This record comes from a study of shared clonotypes between healthy human individuals. The CDR3 spans 16 residues. Germline V CDR1 and CDR2: SGDLS, YYNGEE. V trimming: 0 bases; J trimming: 6 bases; junction bases outside the gene matches: 7. Whole-study results and caveats: Some clonotypes were shared by all four sorted-subset donors, while others were not shared. The non-shared ones had lower generation probabilities than the shared ones. It was observed that approximately 5% of naive CD4 clonotypes were shared across a handful of donors. With few donors, the genetic and exposure-history diversity represented was limited.

The assay used deep level. The data were produced by immunoSEQ multiplex PCR, yet TCRdb's version contains in-frame clones alone and is incomplete. The data contain 100,000 to 120,000 clones, 55% to 80% of them seen just once; the ten biggest clones take up 20% to 25%. The receptor was isolated from a woman aged 25 to 39 in good health. The rearrangement links TRBV9 to TRBJ2-7; TRBD1 agrees at 12 bases. Sequenced material: memory CD8+ T cells sorted from blood. The subset here: CD45RO+ cells pooled with CCR7-negative TemRA cells. The CDR3 is CASSVAGTGGSSEQYF. The CDR3 DNA sequence: TGTGCCAGCAGCGTAGCTGGGACAGGGGGCTCGAGCGAGCAGTACTTC.